The 18 T cell receptor beta chains listed next were all sequenced from one sample in a study of shared clonotypes between healthy human individuals (dated by TCRdb to 2019 to 2021). The library was generated by the immunoSEQ multiplex PCR assay. TCRdb mirrors the immuneACCESS table, restricted to in-frame sequences. Some clones are absent from its copies; in checked studies, under half trace to an unresolved V gene, and the reason for the others is unknown. The sample table records approximately 2.4 million clones; around 95% of these occur just once. The leading ten clones occupy roughly 0.13% of the sample. The sequencing input was naive CD4+ T cells sorted from blood. The meaning of the sample's cell subset or site label: CD45RA+ positively selected. The origin of the receptors is a man between 18 and 35 years old in good health.

In regard to this clone: This specimen includes other DNA sequences encoding the same CDR3. The V gene is TRBV5-1, the J gene TRBJ2-2; D gene unclear. The CDR3 extends over 14 amino acids. Trimming took 2 bases from V and 2 from J, leaving 7 bases between them. Per germline, CDR1 SGHRS and CDR2 YFSETQ. DNA of the CDR3: TGCGCCAGCAGCTTCCAAGGTAACACCGGGGAGCTGTTTTTT. It translates to CASSFQGNTGELFF.

V gene TRBV11-2 combines with J gene TRBJ1-6; no clear D. Germline V CDR1 and CDR2: SGHAT, FQNNGV. The CDR3 spans 15 residues. Trimming left V 5 bases short and J 2 bases short, with 10 bases between. The CDR3, as DNA: TGTGCCAGCAGCCCTTTGGGGACCTATAATTCACCCCTCCACTTT. Protein: CASSPLGTYNSPLHF.

The V gene is TRBV19, the J gene TRBJ2-2; D ambiguous. The CDR3 is 14 residues long. V dropped 8 bases and J dropped 1 base, with 11 bases sitting between them. Germline V gene sequence: CDR1 LNHDA, CDR2 SQIVND (reference sequence). In nucleotides, the CDR3 is TGTGCCAGTTCCTTGAAGGAGAACACCGGGGAGCTGTTTTTT. Amino acid sequence: CASSLKENTGELFF. Using reference TRBV19 and TRBJ2-2 for the parts outside the CDR3, the full variable domain is DGGITQSPKYLFRKEGQNVTLSCEQNLNHDAMYWYRQDPGQGLRLIYYSQIVNDFQKGDIAEGYSVSREKKESFPLTVTSAQKNPTAFYLCASSLKENTGELFFGEGSRLTVL.

This clone was detected only once. The J gene is TRBJ2-1, the V gene TRBV25-1, with TRBD2 matching over 10 bases. V shed 3 bases, J shed 3 bases, and the junction held 5 bases outside the gene matches. The length of the CDR3 is 16 residues. Germline V gene lookup returns CDR1 MGHDK and CDR2 SYGVNS. CDR3 in DNA: TGTGCCAGCAGTGACGGTAGCGGGGGGCACTACAATGAGCAGTTCTTC. This gives the protein CASSDGSGGHYNEQFF.

The count of this clone is one. Because the CDR3's place on the DNA is in doubt, the DNA is left out and the CDR3 is given as listed by TCRdb. This sequence joins TRBV2 and TRBJ2-2; the table's TRBD1 call for D was not verified on the DNA. The germline V gene has CDR1 SNHLY and CDR2 FYNNEI. Both ends counted, the CDR3 spans 13 residues. CDR3 amino acids: CASQGTGPGSCFF.

The J gene is TRBJ1-2, the V gene TRBV2; tentative D call: TRBD1 (5 bases). V dropped 2 bases and J dropped 4 bases, with 11 bases sitting between them. The CDR3 extends over 14 amino acids. Per germline, CDR1 SNHLY and CDR2 FYNNEI. This CDR3 is CASSEREGPYGYTF. CDR3 in DNA: TGTGCCAGCAGTGAAAGGGAGGGACCCTATGGCTACACCTTC.

V is TRBV2 and J is TRBJ1-2, with a weak D call TRBD1 (6 bases). This CDR3 spans 13 amino acids. The germline V gene encodes CDR1 SNHLY and CDR2 FYNNEI. The ends were cut back, 5 bases at V and 3 bases at J, with 10 bases in the middle. Here the CDR3 DNA reads TGTGCCAGCAGTAACAGGGAGTACTATGGCTACACCTTC. It specifies CASSNREYYGYTF. Filled out from reference TRBV2 and TRBJ1-2, the complete variable domain reads EPEVTQTPSHQVTQMGQEVILRCVPISNHLYFYWYRQILGQKVEFLVSFYNNEISEKSEIFDDQFSVERPDGSNFTLKIRSTKLEDSAMYFCASSNREYYGYTFGSGTRLTVV.

The J gene is TRBJ1-5, the V gene TRBV6-1; D is uncertain. The germline V gene encodes CDR1 MNHNS and CDR2 SASEGT. V lost 2 bases and J lost 4, with 12 bases in between. The CDR3 sequence is 15 residues long. The CDR3 protein is CASSESIGRNQPQHF. CDR3 bases: TGTGCCAGCAGTGAAAGCATAGGAAGGAATCAGCCCCAGCATTTT.

On this clone itself: The same CDR3 arises from other DNA sequences in this sample as well. The chain recombines TRBV11-3 with TRBJ2-5; 7 bases align to TRBD1. The CDR3 spans 13 residues. The V gene end was trimmed by 4 bases and the J gene end by 5 bases; junction bases not matched to a gene: 4. The germline gives CDR1 SGHNT, CDR2 YENEEA. The CDR3 reads CASSSRGQETQYF. The CDR3 bases are TGTGCCAGCAGCTCGAGGGGGCAGGAGACCCAGTACTTC. Using reference TRBV11-3 and TRBJ2-5 for the parts outside the CDR3, the full variable domain is EAGVVQSPRYKIIEKKQPVAFWCNPISGHNTLYWYLQNLGQGPELLIRYENEEAVDDSQLPKDRFSAERLKGVDSTLKIQPAELGDSAVYLCASSSRGQETQYFGPGTRLLVL.

The chain uses TRBV7-3 and TRBJ2-1, with 7 bases aligning to TRBD1. With 2 bases clipped from V and 5 bases from J, the junction kept 0 bases outside the gene matches. The CDR3 has 13 residues. Germline loops: CDR1 SGHTA, CDR2 FQGTGA. CDR3 in amino acids: CASSLGTDNEQFF. The DNA of the CDR3 is TGTGCCAGCAGCTTAGGGACAGACAATGAGCAGTTCTTC.

The rearrangement uses TRBV28 and TRBJ2-7, with TRBD1 identical over 8 bases. The V gene's germline CDR1 is MDHEN and CDR2 SYDVKM. CDR3 length equals 15 residues. J lost 2 bases, V lost 5 bases, and 8 bases had no gene match. CDR3 in DNA: TGTGCCAGCAGTCCCCTCCGGACAGGGCCCTACGAGCAGTACTTC. Residues: CASSPLRTGPYEQYF.

The chain links TRBV9 to TRBJ1-2; D gene uncertain. Trimming took off 3 bases at V and 7 bases at J, with 16 bases between the two ends. Germline CDR1 reads SGDLS; CDR2 reads YYNGEE. This CDR3 comprises 14 residues. This CDR3 reads CASSDTEGASGYTF. The CDR3, as DNA: TGTGCCAGCAGCGACACGGAGGGTGCTAGTGGCTACACCTTC.

The CDR3 DNA reads as TGTGCCAGCAGCCCCGGGACAGTTGGCTACACCTTC. This translates into CASSPGTVGYTF. This rearrangement joins TRBV9 to TRBJ1-2; 7 bases line up with TRBD1. With 4 bases clipped from V and 7 bases from J, the junction kept 4 bases outside the gene matches. The germline gives CDR1 SGDLS, CDR2 YYNGEE. The CDR3 loop spans 12 amino acids.

The V call is TRBV4-1, the J call TRBJ2-7, with 7 bases matching TRBD1. The CDR3 consists of 15 residues. The J segment lost 3 bases and the V segment lost 3 bases, leaving 8 bases of the junction unmatched. CDR1 is MGHRA, CDR2 YSYEKL, per germline. Here the CDR3 reads CASSQLPGQIYEQYF. The CDR3, as DNA: TGCGCCAGCAGCCAGCTGCCGGGACAGATCTACGAGCAGTACTTC.

The V call is TRBV5-1, the J call TRBJ2-7; 11 bases are shared with TRBD1. V lost 3 bases, J lost 5 bases, and 4 bases stayed unmatched. Germline-derived CDR1 and CDR2 are SGHRS and YFSETQ. CDR3 length: 14 residues. CDR3 coding DNA: TGCGCCAGCAGCTCCGGGACAGGGGGACACGAGCAGTACTTC. This sequence encodes CASSSGTGGHEQYF.

V gene TRBV28 combines with J gene TRBJ1-5, with 9 bases fitting TRBD1. Germline CDR1 is MDHEN and CDR2 is SYDVKM. The junction had 2 bases not matched to a gene; V was cut back by 3 bases and J by 8 bases. CDR3 size: 13 residues. CDR3 nucleotides: TGTGCCAGCAGTTTGACAGGGGGAGAGCCCCAGCATTTT. Amino acid sequence: CASSLTGGEPQHF. Combining the CDR3 with reference TRBV28 and TRBJ1-5 gives the whole variable domain DVKVTQSSRYLVKRTGEKVFLECVQDMDHENMFWYRQDPGLGLRLIYFSYDVKMKEKGDIPEGYSVSREKKERFSLILESASTNQTSMYLCASSLTGGEPQHFGDGTRLSIL.

The chain has TRBV5-1 and TRBJ2-3; no reliable D call. Germline CDR1 SGHRS, CDR2 YFSETQ. The CDR3 extends over 13 amino acids. Trimming pared 4 bases from V and 6 bases from J, leaving 12 bases between. The CDR3: CASSRSYGDTQYF. CDR3 DNA: TGCGCCAGCAGCCGGAGTTATGGGGATACGCAGTATTTT.

The rearrangement uses TRBV15 and TRBJ1-3; perhaps TRBD1 as D (5 bases). V lost 3 bases and J lost 6, with 15 bases in between. From germline, CDR1 is LNHNV and CDR2 YYDKDF (reference sequence). The CDR3 totals 15 residues. Here the CDR3 reads CATSRDMGTANTIYF. The CDR3 coding sequence is TGTGCCACCAGCAGGGACATGGGTACCGCAAACACCATATATTTT. Looking up the rest from reference TRBV15 and TRBJ1-3 gives the full variable domain: DAMVIQNPRYQVTQFGKPVTLSCSQTLNHNVMYWYQQKSSQAPKLLFHYYDKDFNNEADTPDNFQSRRPNTSFCFLDIRSPGLGDTAMYLCATSRDMGTANTIYFGEGSWLTVV.